This T cell receptor (beta chain) appears in the sequencing data of a study of blood T cell repertoires in COVID-19. Study-wide context: Specimens from acute and convalescent COVID-19 originated in the United States, Italy and Spain. Sources were T cells, B-cell-depleted T cells, or PBMCs; the material itself was cDNA or gDNA.

Original handling: Estimates of nucleated cell counts were drawn from the amplification of reference gene primers. Sequencing used immunoSEQ multiplex PCR; TCRdb keeps in-frame clones, though not all of them. V and J calls and clone size come straight from that table; D and trimming were deduced from the DNA. This table has more than 70,000 clones, about nine tenths appearing once. The V end lost 2 bases, the J end lost 0 bases, and 11 bases lay between the germline ends. The germline V gene encodes CDR1 SGHRS and CDR2 YFSETQ. The CDR3 loop spans 15 amino acids. The sample consisted of peripheral blood. The chain employs TRBV5-1 and TRBJ1-1; no reliable D call. The TCR sequence derives from a woman between 45 and 65 years old in a cohort sampled during active COVID-19. The CDR3 loop is CASSLLIDLNTEAFF. CDR3 sequence (DNA): TGCGCCAGCAGCTTACTCATCGACTTGAACACTGAAGCTTTCTTT. Filled out from reference TRBV5-1 and TRBJ1-1, the complete variable domain reads KAGVTQTPRYLIKTRGQQVTLSCSPISGHRSVSWYQQTPGQGLQFLFEYFSETQRNKGNFPGRFSGRQFSNSRSEMNVSTLELGDSALYLCASSLLIDLNTEAFFGQGTRLTVV.